This TCR beta chain comes out of a study of blood T cell repertoires in COVID-19. Only one count was recorded for this clone. Authors' methods: Reference gene primer amplification gave estimated nucleated cell counts. Sequencing used immunoSEQ multiplex PCR; TCRdb keeps in-frame clones, though not all of them. V and J calls and clone size follow that table, whereas D and trimming were derived from the DNA. The sample has 100,000 to 150,000 clones; roughly 80% are singletons. The CDR3 length is 16 residues. Germline CDR1 MNHNS, CDR2 SASEGT. V lost 1 base and J 10 bases, leaving 20 bases between the germline ends.

This TCR came from a man aged 55 to 70 with acute or convalescent COVID-19. The sequenced sample consisted of peripheral blood. This rearrangement joins TRBV6-1 to TRBJ2-1; possibly TRBD2 for D (6 bases). DNA of the CDR3: TGTGCCAGCAGTGAAGAAGCTAGCGCGACCATGAGAGAGCAGTTCTTC. Its protein product is CASSEEASATMREQFF.